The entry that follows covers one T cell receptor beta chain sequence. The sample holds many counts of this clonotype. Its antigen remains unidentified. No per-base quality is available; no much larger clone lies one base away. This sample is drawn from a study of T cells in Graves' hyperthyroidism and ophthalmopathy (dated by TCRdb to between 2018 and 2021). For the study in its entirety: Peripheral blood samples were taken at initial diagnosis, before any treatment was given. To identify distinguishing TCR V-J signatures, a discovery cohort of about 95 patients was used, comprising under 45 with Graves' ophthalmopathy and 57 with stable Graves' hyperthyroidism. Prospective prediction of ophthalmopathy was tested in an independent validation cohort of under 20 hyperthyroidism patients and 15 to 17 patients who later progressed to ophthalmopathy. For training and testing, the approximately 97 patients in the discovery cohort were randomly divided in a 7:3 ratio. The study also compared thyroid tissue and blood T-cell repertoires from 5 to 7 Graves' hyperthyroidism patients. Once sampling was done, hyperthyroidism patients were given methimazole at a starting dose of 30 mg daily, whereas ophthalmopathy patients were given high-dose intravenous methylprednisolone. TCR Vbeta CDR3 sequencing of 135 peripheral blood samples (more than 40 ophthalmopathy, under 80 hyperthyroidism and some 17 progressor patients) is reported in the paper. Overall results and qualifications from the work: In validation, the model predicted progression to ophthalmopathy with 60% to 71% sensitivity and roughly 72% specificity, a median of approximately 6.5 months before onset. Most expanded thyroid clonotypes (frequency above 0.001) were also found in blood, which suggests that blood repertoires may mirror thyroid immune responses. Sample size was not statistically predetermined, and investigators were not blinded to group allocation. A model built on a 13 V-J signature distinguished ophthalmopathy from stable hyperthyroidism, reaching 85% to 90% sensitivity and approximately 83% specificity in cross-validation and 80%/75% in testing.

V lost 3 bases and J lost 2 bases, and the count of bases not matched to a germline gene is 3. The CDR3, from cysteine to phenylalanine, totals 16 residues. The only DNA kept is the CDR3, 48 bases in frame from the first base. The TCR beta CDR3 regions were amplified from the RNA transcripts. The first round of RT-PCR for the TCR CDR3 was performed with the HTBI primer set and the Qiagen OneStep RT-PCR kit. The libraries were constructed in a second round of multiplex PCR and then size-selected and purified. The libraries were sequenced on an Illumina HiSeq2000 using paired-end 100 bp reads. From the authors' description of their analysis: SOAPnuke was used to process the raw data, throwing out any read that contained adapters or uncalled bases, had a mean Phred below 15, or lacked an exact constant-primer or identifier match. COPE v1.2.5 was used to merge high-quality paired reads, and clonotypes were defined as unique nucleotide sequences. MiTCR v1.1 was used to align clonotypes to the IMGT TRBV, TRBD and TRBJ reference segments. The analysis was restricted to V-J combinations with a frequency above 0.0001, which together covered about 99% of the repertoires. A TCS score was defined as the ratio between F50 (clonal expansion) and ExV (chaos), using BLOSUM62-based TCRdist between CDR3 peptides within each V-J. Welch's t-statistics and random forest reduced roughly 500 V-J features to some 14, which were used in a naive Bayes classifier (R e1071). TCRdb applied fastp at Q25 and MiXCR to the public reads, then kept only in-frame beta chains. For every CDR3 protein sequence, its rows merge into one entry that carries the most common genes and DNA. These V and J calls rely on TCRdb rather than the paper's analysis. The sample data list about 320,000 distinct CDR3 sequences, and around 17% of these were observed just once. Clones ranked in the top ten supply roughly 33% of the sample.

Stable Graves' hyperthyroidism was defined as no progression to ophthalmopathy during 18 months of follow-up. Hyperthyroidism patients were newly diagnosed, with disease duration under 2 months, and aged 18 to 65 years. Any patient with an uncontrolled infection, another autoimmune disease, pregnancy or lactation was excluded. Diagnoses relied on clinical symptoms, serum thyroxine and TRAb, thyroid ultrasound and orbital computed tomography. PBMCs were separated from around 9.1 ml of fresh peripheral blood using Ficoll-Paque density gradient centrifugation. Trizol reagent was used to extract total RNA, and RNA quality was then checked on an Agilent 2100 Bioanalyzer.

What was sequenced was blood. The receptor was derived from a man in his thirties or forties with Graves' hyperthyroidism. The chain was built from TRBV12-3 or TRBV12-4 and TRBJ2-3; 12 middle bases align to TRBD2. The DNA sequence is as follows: TGTGCCAGCAGTTTCTGGACTAGCGGGAACACAGATACGCAGTATTTT. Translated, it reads CASSFWTSGNTDTQYF.